This T cell receptor beta chain is drawn from a study of regulatory T cells in long-lasting Graves disease. Time point noted: newly diagnosed GD, antithyroid drugs for less than 3 months. The TCR library was prepared using RNA isolated from PBMCs. iRepertoire HTBI primers and Arm-PCR of CDR3 regions built TCR beta libraries. TCRdb reanalysed the multiplex PCR reads using MiXCR and keeps one entry per CDR3 protein. The sample lists 500,000 or so distinct CDR3 sequences, around 15% occurring once. The CDR3 sequence is 16 residues long. Germline assignment: CDR1 MDHEN and CDR2 SYDVKM. The V end lost 2 bases, the J end lost 0 bases, and 13 bases lay between the germline ends. This clonotype was found many times. In addition, the sample was reused for a study of T cells in Graves' hyperthyroidism and ophthalmopathy. As reported in that work: Over 18 months, lack of ophthalmopathy progression marked Graves' hyperthyroidism as stable.

This sequence originates from a woman in her forties or fifties with Graves disease. The chain recombines TRBV28 with TRBJ2-5; D is perhaps TRBD1 (6 bases). The sample was peripheral blood mononuclear cells (PBMCs), taken at new diagnosis, from a patient treated with antithyroid drugs. The CDR3 region has the DNA TGTGCCAGCAGTTTAAACGGACAGTCGTACCAAGAGACCCAGTACTTC. Translation: CASSLNGQSYQETQYF.